The 27 T cell receptor beta chains given below trace back to one sample, sequenced in a study of blood T cell repertoires in COVID-19. Assay used: immunoSEQ multiplex PCR; TCRdb lists only in-frame clones, some missing. The sample includes more than 45,000 clones, about 89% seen only once; the top ten take over 25%. The source material was peripheral blood. Source of these receptors: a human donor in a cohort sampled during active COVID-19.

The chain recombines TRBV7-6 with TRBJ2-1; 10 nucleotides agree with TRBD2. Germline-derived CDR1 and CDR2 are SGHVS and FNYEAQ. CDR3 length: 16 residues. With 5 bases clipped from V and 0 bases from J, the junction kept 4 bases outside the gene matches. In nucleotides, the CDR3 is TGTGCCAGCAGCCCCGGACTAGCGGCCTCCTACAATGAGCAGTTCTTC. The encoded protein is CASSPGLAASYNEQFF.

The chain uses TRBV7-6 and TRBJ2-1; tentatively, D is TRBD2 (5 bases). V was cut by 1 base and J by 9 bases, with 19 bases left in between. This CDR3 comprises 16 residues. Germline CDR1 and CDR2: SGHVS and FNYEAQ. The CDR3 reads CASSLGGPPGGREQFF. CDR3 bases: TGTGCCAGCAGCTTAGGCGGGCCCCCAGGCGGACGTGAGCAGTTCTTC.

V and J are TRBV3-1 (or the pseudogene TRBV3-2) and TRBJ2-6; D unresolved. From germline, CDR1 is LGHDT and CDR2 YNNKEL (reference sequence). The CDR3 is made up of 15 amino acids. The V gene lost 4 bases and the J gene lost 0 bases, with 7 bases spanning the gap. The chain's CDR3 is CASSLDSSGANVLTF. For the CDR3, the DNA is TGTGCCAGCAGCCTCGACTCCTCTGGGGCCAACGTCCTGACTTTC.

In the case of this clone: One end of the junction is discordant with germline, which a read error may explain. The J gene is TRBJ2-3, the V gene TRBV7-3; a weak D match, TRBD1 (6 bases). The germline gives CDR1 SGHTA, CDR2 FQGTGA. CDR3 size: 15 residues. CDR3 coding DNA: TGTGCCAGCAGCATAACCCGGGACACCAAAGATACGCAGTATTTT. The encoded protein is CASSITRDTKDTQYF.

The chain couples TRBV30 to TRBJ1-5; weak D call: TRBD1 (5 bases). Germline values: CDR1 GTSNPN, CDR2 SVGIG (reference sequence). The length of the CDR3 is 16 residues. V was shortened by 2 bases and J by 7 bases, with 21 bases between the two germline ends. CDR3: CAWSNPFGAAGQPQHF. The CDR3 DNA reads as TGTGCCTGGAGTAACCCCTTTGGGGCGGCGGGACAGCCCCAGCATTTT.

V gene TRBV12-3 or TRBV12-4 combines with J gene TRBJ2-7; tentatively, D is TRBD2 (5 bases). V shed 6 bases and J shed 0 bases, with 6 bases lying between them. The CDR3 loop spans 12 amino acids. The CDR3 is CASRLDSYEQYF. The CDR3 bases are TGTGCCAGCAGACTAGACTCCTACGAGCAGTACTTC.

J is TRBJ2-2 and V is TRBV18; unclear D gene. The CDR3 covers 13 residues. V lost 2 bases and J lost 8, with 9 bases in between. Looked up from germline, CDR1 is KGHSH and CDR2 is LQKENI. Here the CDR3 reads CASSPSQQGELFF. The CDR3 DNA reads TGTGCCAGCTCACCATCTCAACAAGGGGAGCTGTTTTTT.

The rearrangement links TRBV7-3 to TRBJ2-7; 9 bases align to TRBD2. The CDR3 sequence is 14 residues long. Trimming at V came to 3 bases and at J to 0 bases, leaving 0 bases not matched to a gene. Germline assignment: CDR1 SGHTA and CDR2 FQGTGA. The CDR3 spells CASSLTSGSYEQYF. In nucleotides, the CDR3 is TGTGCCAGCAGCTTGACTAGCGGCTCCTACGAGCAGTACTTC.

The rearrangement links TRBV19 to TRBJ1-1; possible D gene TRBD1, 6 bases. V was trimmed by 7 bases and J by 4 bases, leaving 16 bases between them. CDR1 is LNHDA and CDR2 is SQIVND in the germline V gene (reference sequence). The CDR3 loop spans 14 amino acids. CDR3 sequence (DNA): TGTGCCAGTAATGTACAGGGACCCTTCACTGAAGCTTTCTTT. This gives the protein CASNVQGPFTEAFF. Full variable domain (outside the CDR3, taken from reference TRBV19 and TRBJ1-1): DGGITQSPKYLFRKEGQNVTLSCEQNLNHDAMYWYRQDPGQGLRLIYYSQIVNDFQKGDIAEGYSVSREKKESFPLTVTSAQKNPTAFYLCASNVQGPFTEAFFGQGTRLTVV.

The chain uses TRBV29-1 and TRBJ1-1, with TRBD1 as a possible D gene (5 bases). Deletions cut 4 bases from V and 1 base from J, with 10 bases between. Germline V gives CDR1 SQVTM, CDR2 ANQGSEA. The CDR3 is 13 residues long. The CDR3 DNA follows: TGCAGCGTTGTTCGGGGGAGGAACACTGAAGCTTTCTTT. Translating gives CSVVRGRNTEAFF.

V is TRBV7-9 and J is TRBJ1-1; D uncertain. CDR1 and CDR2 (germline): SEHNR, FQNEAQ (reference sequence). Trimming removed 3 bases from V and 0 bases from J, with 8 bases in between. The CDR3 loop spans 14 amino acids. CDR3 amino acids: CASSFSDMNTEAFF. In nucleotides, the CDR3 is TGTGCCAGCAGCTTTAGTGATATGAACACTGAAGCTTTCTTT.

The J gene is TRBJ2-7, the V gene TRBV21-1; the table names TRBD1, a call not compared with the DNA. TRBV21-1 is a pseudogene. The length of the CDR3 is 16 residues. DNA for the CDR3: TGTGCCAGCAGCAAAGTCCTGGCCAGGGGCTCCTACGAGCAGTACTTC. This gives the protein CASSKVLARGSYEQYF.

This chain connects TRBV5-1 to TRBJ1-1; D is unresolved. CDR1 and CDR2 from the germline V gene are SGHRS and YFSETQ. The CDR3 length is 15 residues. V was trimmed by 0 bases and J by 5 bases, leaving 14 bases between them. CDR3 loop: CASSLDGGPGTEAFF. CDR3 nucleotide sequence: TGCGCCAGCAGCTTGGACGGAGGACCGGGGACTGAAGCTTTCTTT.

The chain links TRBV14 to TRBJ2-6, with D maybe TRBD1 (5 bases). The germline V gene encodes CDR1 SGHDN and CDR2 FVKESK. The CDR3 length is 14 residues. V lost 4 bases, J lost 1 base, and 5 bases lay in between. The DNA of the CDR3 is TGTGCCAGCAGCCGACAGTCTGGGGCCAACGTCCTGACTTTC. This encodes CASSRQSGANVLTF.

The V and J genes are TRBV28 and TRBJ2-4; TRBD2 matches at 12 bases. Germline trimming cut 3 bases from V and 0 bases from J; bases unmatched to any gene: 9. The CDR3 extends over 19 amino acids. The germline CDR1 and CDR2 sequences are MDHEN and SYDVKM. The CDR3 spells CASSFGLAGWDLAKNIQYF. CDR3 nucleotides: TGTGCCAGCAGTTTCGGACTAGCGGGGTGGGATCTAGCCAAAAACATTCAGTACTTC.

V is TRBV24-1 and J is TRBJ1-2, with D maybe TRBD1 (5 bases). This CDR3 has 13 amino acids. Germline V gene lookup returns CDR1 KGHDR and CDR2 SFDVKD. V was pared by 9 bases and J by 4 bases, with 14 bases between. CDR3 loop: CATQRGAGYGYTF. The CDR3, as DNA: TGTGCCACCCAGCGGGGCGCCGGCTATGGCTACACCTTC.

This sequence joins TRBV5-4 and TRBJ2-2, with 16 positions matching TRBD2. V gave up 4 bases and J gave up 6 bases; unmatched junction bases: 9. From germline, CDR1 is SGHNT and CDR2 YYREEE (reference sequence). This CDR3 contains 18 residues. The CDR3 region has the DNA TGTGCCAGCAGCCGGGGACTAGCGGGGGGGCATAAGGCCGGGGAGCTGTTTTTT. Protein sequence: CASSRGLAGGHKAGELFF.

Note on this clone: The same CDR3 can be traced to other DNA sequences in this sample. The chain joins TRBV9 to TRBJ1-1, with TRBD1 as a possible D gene (5 bases). This CDR3 contains 14 residues. The V end was cut by 4 bases, the J end by 3 bases, with 13 bases between. The germline V gene has CDR1 SGDLS and CDR2 YYNGEE. This CDR3 reads CASSPEPRDTEAFF. CDR3 DNA: TGTGCCAGCAGCCCCGAGCCCAGGGACACTGAAGCTTTCTTT. Filled out from reference TRBV9 and TRBJ1-1, the complete variable domain reads DSGVTQTPKHLITATGQRVTLRCSPRSGDLSVYWYQQSLDQGLQFLIQYYNGEERAKGNILERFSAQQFPDLHSELNLSSLELGDSALYFCASSPEPRDTEAFFGQGTRLTVV.

V is TRBV6-6 and J is TRBJ1-1; tentatively, D is TRBD1 (6 bases). Germline V gene data show CDR1 as MNHNY and CDR2 as SVGAGI (reference sequence). Trimming pared 5 bases from V and 5 bases from J, leaving 18 bases between. There are 15 residues in the CDR3. The CDR3 DNA is TGTGCCAGCAGTGTTGGGGGGGGCGCCGGGACTGAAGCTTTCTTT. It encodes CASSVGGGAGTEAFF.

This clone was observed a few times. The chain joins TRBV7-2 to TRBJ1-2; TRBD1 aligns across 9 bases. The V and J ends lost 5 bases and 0 bases, in that order; junction bases with no gene match: 4. CDR1 SGHTA and CDR2 FQGNSA come from the germline V gene. The CDR3 spans 15 residues. The DNA for the CDR3 is TGTGCCAGCAGCGTCACAGGGGGCGCTAACTATGGCTACACCTTC. This codes for CASSVTGGANYGYTF.

The chain has TRBV5-6 and TRBJ2-3, with D unclear. This CDR3 is built from 12 residues. V was pared by 0 bases and J by 6 bases, with 5 bases between. CDR1 SGHDT and CDR2 YYEEEE come from the germline V gene. Here the CDR3 reads CASSLAVDTQYF. The CDR3 nucleotides read TGTGCCAGCAGCTTGGCCGTCGATACGCAGTATTTT.

This clone was seen only once. This sequence joins TRBV7-9 and TRBJ1-2, with D perhaps TRBD1 (5 bases). Germline values: CDR1 SEHNR, CDR2 FQNEAQ (reference sequence). The CDR3 has 15 residues. Trimming shortened V by 2 bases and J by 5 bases, and 15 bases separated the two germline ends. CDR3 sequence reads: CASSLPGGVLYGYTF. Here the CDR3 DNA reads TGTGCCAGCAGCTTACCCGGGGGGGTTCTGTATGGCTACACCTTC.

The rearrangement uses TRBV19 and TRBJ2-1; possibly TRBD2 for D (6 bases). In germline, CDR1 is LNHDA, CDR2 SQIVND (reference sequence). The CDR3 spans 15 residues. Trimming stripped 7 bases from V and 10 bases from J, with 23 bases between. CDR3 protein: CASTPGRGWRLEQFF. The CDR3 DNA reads TGTGCCAGTACCCCCGGGCGGGGTTGGCGCCTAGAGCAGTTCTTC.

This chain connects TRBV18 to TRBJ2-3; 13 positions match TRBD2. The CDR3 spans 18 residues. Germline lookup yields CDR1 KGHSH and CDR2 LQKENI. Trimming took 1 base from V and 5 from J; bases not matched to a gene: 9. In DNA form, the CDR3 reads TGTGCCAGCTCACCACTACCTACTAGCGGGAGGGCCGGAGATACGCAGTATTTT. The encoded protein is CASSPLPTSGRAGDTQYF.

The chain is built from TRBV4-1 and TRBJ1-4; weak D call: TRBD1 (6 bases). Per the germline V gene, CDR1 is MGHRA and CDR2 is YSYEKL. This CDR3 has 16 amino acids. V lost 1 base and J 5 bases, leaving 14 bases between the germline ends. CDR3 residues: CASSQALGGVNEKLFF. The DNA for the CDR3 is TGCGCCAGCAGCCAAGCCCTTGGGGGCGTCAATGAAAAACTGTTTTTT.

This clone has only one observation. The chain employs TRBV6-2 or TRBV6-3 and TRBJ2-7, with 9 nucleotides matching TRBD1. Germline CDR1 MNHEY, CDR2 SVGEGT. J was trimmed by 3 bases and V by 6 bases; bases with no gene match: 12. The CDR3 runs 16 residues. The CDR3: CASSRTLGTGFYEQYV. As DNA, the CDR3 is TGTGCCAGCAGCCGAACACTAGGGACAGGGTTCTACGAGCAGTACGTC.

This chain connects TRBV11-3 to TRBJ2-7, with D unresolved. The V gene's germline CDR1 is SGHNT and CDR2 YENEEA. The CDR3 contains 13 residues. V was cut by 2 bases and J by 6 bases, with 11 bases left in between. CDR3 in DNA: TGTGCCAGCAGCTTACCGCCAGTCAGCGAGCAGTACGTC. Translation: CASSLPPVSEQYV.